This T cell receptor (beta chain) was profiled in a study of beta chain features in type 1 diabetes. Whole-study findings and limits: Among patients with Type 1 diabetes, TCRB CDR3s were moderately but significantly shorter in every one of the four CD4+ subsets.

What was sequenced were expressed TCRB transcripts, since all of the isolated RNA had been reverse transcribed. The study sequenced naive, central memory and regulatory T cell samples to an average of about 3.57 million reads. Assay used: immunoSEQ multiplex PCR; TCRdb lists only in-frame clones, some missing. The profile shows some 190,000 clones, approximately 7.9% of them singletons. Details on this clone: Antigen unknown.

Trimming removed 5 bases at V and 4 bases at J, with 5 bases between. CDR1 and CDR2 (germline): DFQATT, SNEGSKA (reference sequence). The CDR3 length is 11 residues. This chain connects TRBV20-1 to TRBJ2-2; D is uncertain. This clonotype originated in a man younger than 35 with type 1 diabetes. Sequenced input: central memory CD4+ T cells from blood. The chain's CDR3 is CSAPITGELFF. The DNA for the CDR3 is TGCAGTGCTCCCATCACCGGGGAGCTGTTTTTT.